Listed here are 16 T cell receptor beta chains from one sample, sequenced in a study of shared clonotypes between healthy human individuals. The data were produced by immunoSEQ multiplex PCR, yet TCRdb's version contains in-frame clones alone and is incomplete. This sample carries around 1 million clones, approximately 76% of them seen once, and the ten largest clones take approximately 1.5%. The source material was memory CD4+ T cells sorted from blood. Subset noted: CD45RA-negative fraction. These receptors were taken from a man younger than 30 in good health.

The J gene is TRBJ2-7, the V gene TRBV19, with 10 bases lining up with TRBD1. This CDR3 has 14 residues. With V trimmed by 6 bases and J by 5 bases, 7 bases remained unmatched. Germline CDR1 and CDR2: LNHDA and SQIVND (reference sequence). The DNA for the CDR3 is TGTGCCAGTAGGCCTACCGGGACAGGGGACGAGCAGTACTTC. This sequence encodes CASRPTGTGDEQYF.

The chain combines TRBV9 with TRBJ2-3; 13 nucleotides line up with TRBD2. The CDR3 runs 15 residues. V dropped 4 bases and J dropped 9; count of bases not matched to a gene: 8. Germline assignment: CDR1 SGDLS and CDR2 YYNGEE. This CDR3 reads CASSSGLAGARTQYF. CDR3 bases: TGTGCCAGCAGCTCCGGACTAGCGGGAGCCAGGACGCAGTATTTT.

The rearrangement joins TRBV7-6 to TRBJ2-7, with D possibly being TRBD1 (5 bases). Trimming stripped 5 bases from V and 6 bases from J, with 14 bases between. There are 13 residues in the CDR3. Looked up from germline, CDR1 is SGHVS and CDR2 is FNYEAQ. The CDR3 DNA is TGTGCCAGCAGCCCCCAGGGTCCTGCCGAGCAGTACTTC. Protein sequence: CASSPQGPAEQYF.

The chain combines TRBV5-1 with TRBJ2-5, with 8 bases that match TRBD2. Germline V gives CDR1 SGHRS, CDR2 YFSETQ. V was pared by 4 bases and J by 5 bases, with 7 bases of the junction left unmatched. The CDR3 is 14 residues long. In nucleotides, the CDR3 is TGCGCCAGCAGCCCCGGGGGGGCCGGGGAGACCCAGTACTTC. Its translation: CASSPGGAGETQYF.

The V and J genes are TRBV19 and TRBJ2-7, with 9 nucleotides matching TRBD1. The length of the CDR3 is 15 residues. The V and J ends lost 5 bases and 3 bases, in that order; junction bases with no gene match: 8. Germline values: CDR1 LNHDA, CDR2 SQIVND (reference sequence). The CDR3 DNA reads as TGTGCCAGTAGTGCCCCGGGGACAGGGATCTACGAGCAGTACTTC. Encoded protein: CASSAPGTGIYEQYF.

The chain is built from TRBV6-6 and TRBJ1-2; possible D gene TRBD1, 6 bases. Per the germline V gene, CDR1 is MNHNY and CDR2 is SVGAGI (reference sequence). The CDR3 has 14 residues. The V gene lost 8 bases and the J gene lost 0 bases, with 13 bases spanning the gap. In DNA form, the CDR3 reads TGTGCCAGCGCTAGGGCAGGGGCTAACTATGGCTACACCTTC. Protein sequence: CASARAGANYGYTF.

Of note for this clone: Additional DNA sequences in this sample encode the identical CDR3. The J gene is TRBJ2-7, the V gene TRBV29-1; 8 bases align to TRBD2. Germline V gene data show CDR1 as SQVTM and CDR2 as ANQGSEA. This CDR3 is 15 amino acids long. The junction had 5 bases not matched to a gene; V was cut back by 0 bases and J by 1 base. CDR3 loop: CSVEDPGGSSYEQYF. CDR3 bases: TGCAGCGTTGAAGATCCGGGAGGGTCATCCTACGAGCAGTACTTC.

As for this clone: This sample also contains other DNA sequences that code for the same CDR3. This chain links TRBV4-3 with TRBJ1-6; tentatively, D is TRBD1 (5 bases). The germline CDR1 and CDR2 sequences are LGHNA and YSLEER. V was cut by 0 bases and J by 7 bases, with 7 bases left in between. The CDR3 contains 14 residues. The CDR3 loop is CASSQEAGNSPLHF. The DNA of the CDR3 is TGCGCCAGCAGCCAAGAAGCAGGGAATTCACCCCTCCACTTT.

The chain uses TRBV19 and TRBJ1-2, with unresolved D. Per germline, CDR1 LNHDA and CDR2 SQIVND (reference sequence). V shed 3 bases and J shed 8 bases, with 13 bases lying between them. The CDR3 consists of 13 residues. As DNA, the CDR3 is TGTGCCAGTAGTATGGAGGTGGGCGGCGGCTACACCTTC. Residues: CASSMEVGGGYTF.

The V and J genes are TRBV15 and TRBJ1-2; no definite D call. Germline V lookup: CDR1 LNHNV, CDR2 YYDKDF (reference sequence). The CDR3 totals 14 residues. The ends were cut back, 0 bases at V and 8 bases at J, with 13 bases in the middle. The CDR3 region has the DNA TGTGCCACCAGCAGAGATATAGGCGGCCGGGGCTACACCTTC. It yields the protein CATSRDIGGRGYTF. The full variable domain, in which reference TRBV15 and TRBJ1-2 provide the parts outside the CDR3, is DAMVIQNPRYQVTQFGKPVTLSCSQTLNHNVMYWYQQKSSQAPKLLFHYYDKDFNNEADTPDNFQSRRPNTSFCFLDIRSPGLGDTAMYLCATSRDIGGRGYTFGSGTRLTVV.

This chain links TRBV29-1 with TRBJ2-6, with D possibly matching TRBD2 (5 bases). The germline V gene encodes CDR1 SQVTM and CDR2 ANQGSEA. Trimming pared 6 bases from V and 0 bases from J, leaving 12 bases between. There are 15 residues in the CDR3. DNA for the CDR3: TGCAGCGTGAGGACGGCGGGCTCTGGGGCCAACGTCCTGACTTTC. Protein: CSVRTAGSGANVLTF.

The chain combines TRBV7-2 with TRBJ2-1; D is possibly TRBD2 (5 bases). Trimming pared 5 bases from V and 8 bases from J, leaving 16 bases between. The CDR3 length is 14 residues. Germline CDR1 reads SGHTA; CDR2 reads FQGNSA. This CDR3 reads CASSPRTVSYEQFF. In DNA, the CDR3 is TGTGCCAGCAGCCCCCGGACTGTGAGTTATGAGCAGTTCTTC.

The chain recombines TRBV30 with TRBJ1-3; D is unresolved. This CDR3 contains 16 residues. With 1 base removed from V and 0 bases from J, the gap between germline ends came to 13 bases. The V gene's germline CDR1 is GTSNPN and CDR2 SVGIG (reference sequence). For the CDR3, the DNA is TGTGCCTGGAGTGCAGAAGGGATCCTCTCTGGAAACACCATATATTTT. This codes for CAWSAEGILSGNTIYF.

About this clone itself: A read error is the likely source, as a far larger clone sits one nucleotide away. The chain recombines TRBV6-6 with TRBJ2-2, with D possibly being TRBD2 (6 bases). CDR3 size: 13 residues. Germline assignment: CDR1 MNHNY and CDR2 SVGAGI (reference sequence). CDR3 DNA: TGTGCCAGCAGGGAGGGTTTGACCGAGGAGCTGTTTTTT. This sequence encodes CASREGLTEELFF.

V usage is TRBV5-6 and J usage is TRBJ2-1; 13 nucleotides line up with TRBD2. The V gene's germline CDR1 is SGHDT and CDR2 YYEEEE. Unmatched junction bases numbered 9, after V lost 3 bases and J lost 6 bases. CDR3 length: 17 amino acids. Here the CDR3 DNA reads TGTGCCAGCAGCTGGACCGGGACTAGCGGGGTCTCCAATGAGCAGTTCTTC. As protein: CASSWTGTSGVSNEQFF. Variable domain in full (rest from reference TRBV5-6 and TRBJ2-1): DAGVTQSPTHLIKTRGQQVTLRCSPKSGHDTVSWYQQALGQGPQFIFQYYEEEERQRGNFPDRFSGHQFPNYSSELNVNALLLGDSALYLCASSWTGTSGVSNEQFFGPGTRLTVL.

The chain recombines TRBV6-1 with TRBJ2-7; D is ambiguous. The CDR3 contains 12 residues. The V and J ends lost 0 bases and 8 bases respectively, with 8 bases between them. Germline V gene sequence: CDR1 MNHNS, CDR2 SASEGT. The CDR3 loop reads CASSEARLQQYF. As DNA, the CDR3 is TGTGCCAGCAGTGAAGCTAGATTACAGCAGTACTTC.